The 29 T cell receptor beta chains below come from one sample, sequenced in a study of cytomegalovirus exposure and HLA in healthy donors. Primers for the PCR totalled 60 Vbeta and 13 Jbeta. Assay used: immunoSEQ multiplex PCR; TCRdb lists only in-frame clones, some missing. This repertoire includes around 100,000 clones. Sample: PBMCs. Every receptor here comes from a man between 50 and 59 years old in good health and CMV-seronegative.

Turning to this clone: One end of the junction fails to match germline, which may point to a read error. The identical CDR3 is also encoded by other nucleotide sequences in the sample. The chain links TRBV7-2 to TRBJ2-5; 10 nucleotides align to TRBD2. The CDR3 sequence is 15 residues long. Germline values: CDR1 SGHTA, CDR2 FQGNSA. The DNA for the CDR3 is TGTGCCAGCAGCTTTACTAGCGGGGCCCAAGAGACTCAGTACTTC. It encodes CASSFTSGAQETQYF.

This chain connects TRBV29-1 to TRBJ1-1; TRBD1 might be the D (6 bases). Germline CDR1 and CDR2: SQVTM and ANQGSEA. The CDR3 contains 11 residues. The V and J ends lost 4 bases and 10 bases respectively, with 13 bases between them. The CDR3 is CSVAGGVGAFF. The CDR3 coding sequence is TGCAGCGTTGCTGGGGGCGTTGGAGCTTTCTTT.

The chain's CDR3 is CASSFSGQGAGTEAFF. CDR3 DNA: TGCGCCAGCAGCTTTTCGGGACAGGGGGCTGGCACTGAAGCTTTCTTT. The rearrangement links TRBV5-1 to TRBJ1-1; 12 bases map to TRBD1. The junction had 6 bases not matched to a gene; V was cut back by 2 bases and J by 4 bases. This CDR3 has 16 amino acids. Germline CDR1 SGHRS, CDR2 YFSETQ.

This chain links TRBV18 with TRBJ1-2; no reliable D call. Germline V gives CDR1 KGHSH, CDR2 LQKENI. With 2 bases removed from V and 6 bases from J, the gap between germline ends came to 13 bases. The CDR3 spans 14 residues. CDR3 protein: CASSPGIQGDGYTF. CDR3 nucleotides: TGTGCCAGCTCACCAGGCATCCAAGGAGATGGCTACACCTTC.

J is TRBJ2-5 and V is TRBV18, with TRBD1 identical over 10 bases. Germline CDR1 is KGHSH and CDR2 is LQKENI. V lost 3 bases and J lost 2; bases outside the gene matches: 9. The CDR3 totals 17 residues. In DNA form, the CDR3 reads TGTGCCAGCTCACCCACGTTCGGGACAGGGGCTCAAGAGACCCAGTACTTC. The encoded protein is CASSPTFGTGAQETQYF.

The chain is built from TRBV20-1 and TRBJ2-2; no reliable D call. The ends were cut back, 5 bases at V and 7 bases at J, with 8 bases in the middle. This CDR3 region has 11 residues. The germline V gene encodes CDR1 DFQATT and CDR2 SNEGSKA (reference sequence). CDR3 residues: CSASTYGELFF. Here the CDR3 DNA reads TGCAGTGCTTCTACGTACGGGGAGCTGTTTTTT.

The V gene is TRBV7-2, the J gene TRBJ2-5, with 8 bases lining up with TRBD2. Germline-derived CDR1 and CDR2 are SGHTA and FQGNSA. J lost 5 bases, V lost 1 base, and 12 bases had no gene match. The CDR3 totals 17 residues. The CDR3 spells CASSLGTSRPLGETQYF. As DNA, the CDR3 is TGTGCCAGCAGCTTAGGGACTAGCAGACCTCTTGGGGAGACCCAGTACTTC.

V is TRBV7-9 and J is TRBJ1-2, with 9 bases lining up with TRBD1. Per the germline V gene, CDR1 is SEHNR and CDR2 is FQNEAQ (reference sequence). Unmatched junction bases numbered 9, after V lost 1 base and J lost 3 bases. There are 17 residues in the CDR3. CDR3 nucleotides: TGTGCCAGCAGCTTAGAAACAGGGGGCTTTTTGGACTATGGCTACACCTTC. It specifies CASSLETGGFLDYGYTF.

The chain employs TRBV5-1 and TRBJ2-1, with D perhaps matching TRBD2 (5 bases). V was clipped by 0 bases and J by 2 bases, with 9 bases between them. Germline loops: CDR1 SGHRS, CDR2 YFSETQ. This CDR3 has 15 residues. The CDR3, as DNA: TGCGCCAGCAGCTTGGAGGGCGGGCCCTACAATGAGCAGTTCTTC. Protein product: CASSLEGGPYNEQFF.

The chain combines TRBV5-6 with TRBJ2-5, with a possible D match to TRBD1 (5 bases). Per germline, CDR1 SGHDT and CDR2 YYEEEE. The V end was cut by 4 bases, the J end by 1 base, with 11 bases between. The CDR3 runs to 14 residues. Written as DNA, the CDR3 is TGTGCCAGCAGCCTAGTTGACAGCCAAGAGACCCAGTACTTC. Translating it yields CASSLVDSQETQYF.

The chain joins TRBV5-4 to TRBJ2-3, with a tentative D call TRBD2 (6 bases). Trimming shortened V by 3 bases and J by 2 bases, and 16 bases separated the two germline ends. The CDR3 runs to 16 residues. Germline V gene data show CDR1 as SGHNT and CDR2 as YYREEE (reference sequence). In DNA, the CDR3 is TGTGCCAGCAGCTCCCGACCGGGACTTTCCACAGATACGCAGTATTTT. Translated: CASSSRPGLSTDTQYF.

The chain links TRBV6-1 to TRBJ1-2; 11 bases are shared with TRBD1. Looked up from germline, CDR1 is MNHNS and CDR2 is SASEGT. The V segment lost 8 bases and the J segment 3 bases; nucleotides outside the gene matches: 2. The CDR3 extends over 13 amino acids. The chain's CDR3 is CASRTGGYYGYTF. The CDR3 bases are TGTGCCAGCCGGACAGGGGGCTACTATGGCTACACCTTC.

The chain recombines TRBV7-3 with TRBJ2-5; D is possibly TRBD1 (5 bases). Trimming removed 5 bases at V and 2 bases at J, with 9 bases between. The CDR3 consists of 13 residues. Germline V CDR1 and CDR2: SGHTA, FQGTGA. CDR3 DNA sequence: TGTGCCAGCAGCCTAAGACAGCAAGAGACCCAGTACTTC. The encoded protein is CASSLRQQETQYF.

The V gene is TRBV2, the J gene TRBJ2-7; D is possibly TRBD2 (5 bases). V was cut by 1 base and J by 3 bases, with 7 bases left in between. The length of the CDR3 is 13 residues. Per the germline V gene, CDR1 is SNHLY and CDR2 is FYNNEI. CDR3 protein: CASSEGEYYEQYF. The CDR3 DNA reads as TGTGCCAGCAGTGAAGGGGAGTACTACGAGCAGTACTTC.

This chain joins TRBV11-2 and TRBJ2-5; 8 nucleotides agree with TRBD1. Germline CDR1 SGHAT, CDR2 FQNNGV. V was clipped by 5 bases and J by 3 bases; unmatched bases: 2. This CDR3 spans 13 amino acids. For the CDR3, the DNA is TGTGCCAGCAGCACGGACAGGGAAGAGACCCAGTACTTC. It yields the protein CASSTDREETQYF.

The V and J genes are TRBV6-5 and TRBJ2-4; D gene ambiguous. This CDR3 region has 13 residues. From germline, CDR1 is MNHEY and CDR2 SVGAGI. With 6 bases removed from V and 0 bases from J, the gap between germline ends came to 6 bases. This CDR3 is CASRELAKNIQYF. The CDR3 DNA is TGTGCCAGCAGAGAACTAGCCAAAAACATTCAGTACTTC.

V gene TRBV7-9 combines with J gene TRBJ1-2; D uncertain. The CDR3 covers 12 residues. The V end was cut by 4 bases, the J end by 5 bases, with 8 bases between. Germline V gene data show CDR1 as SEHNR and CDR2 as FQNEAQ (reference sequence). The CDR3 DNA is TGTGCCAGCAGCTCCCCCGGGTATGGCTACACCTTC. Encoded protein: CASSSPGYGYTF.

V usage is TRBV10-3 and J usage is TRBJ2-7; 9 bases align to TRBD1. The germline V gene has CDR1 ENHRY and CDR2 SYGVKD. V was pared by 0 bases and J by 3 bases, with 6 bases of the junction left unmatched. The CDR3 consists of 16 residues. CDR3 loop: CAISESGQGPSYEQYF. The CDR3 DNA sequence: TGTGCCATCAGTGAGTCGGGACAGGGACCGAGCTACGAGCAGTACTTC.

The chain employs TRBV18 and TRBJ2-3, with 12 bases that match TRBD2. V gave up 3 bases and J gave up 1 base; unmatched junction bases: 8. There are 18 residues in the CDR3. The germline V gene has CDR1 KGHSH and CDR2 LQKENI. CDR3 coding DNA: TGTGCCAGCTCACCGTTACTAGCGGGAGGAGGGGGCACAGATACGCAGTATTTT. Its protein product is CASSPLLAGGGGTDTQYF.

J is TRBJ1-6 and V is TRBV6-5, with D possibly matching TRBD1 (5 bases). Trimming pared 6 bases from V and 6 bases from J, leaving 15 bases between. There are 15 residues in the CDR3. CDR1 and CDR2 (germline): MNHEY, SVGAGI. CDR3 DNA sequence: TGTGCCAGCAGCCCTCGGGCAGGGATTAATTCACCCCTCCACTTT. Amino acid sequence: CASSPRAGINSPLHF.

The V and J genes are TRBV5-1 and TRBJ2-5, with a possible D match to TRBD1 (5 bases). The DNA end lines up better with TRBJ2-7; the J call may be wrong. This CDR3 contains 19 residues. From germline, CDR1 is SGHRS and CDR2 YFSETQ. The CDR3 spells CASSPGLAGINELSYEQYF. The CDR3 DNA reads as TGCGCCAGCAGCCCAGGGTTAGCTGGGATTAATGAATTATCCTACGAGCAGTACTTC.

The chain carries TRBV6-5 and TRBJ2-7; D gene ambiguous. CDR1 is MNHEY and CDR2 is SVGAGI in the germline V gene. Trimming left V 2 bases short and J 2 bases short, with 10 bases between. The CDR3 totals 14 residues. The DNA for the CDR3 is TGTGCCAGCAGTTACGGCAGTTCCCCCTACGAGCAGTACTTC. Amino acids: CASSYGSSPYEQYF.

The chain is built from TRBV30 and TRBJ2-1, with D maybe TRBD2 (5 bases). The CDR3 consists of 16 residues. Deletions cut 2 bases from V and 2 bases from J, with 16 bases between. Germline assignment: CDR1 GTSNPN and CDR2 SVGIG (reference sequence). In nucleotides, the CDR3 is TGTGCCTGGAGTCCCCTTGGGAGCGCGACCTACAATGAGCAGTTCTTC. Translating gives CAWSPLGSATYNEQFF.

The chain combines TRBV7-8 with TRBJ1-1, with 9 nucleotides matching TRBD1. CDR3 length equals 14 residues. V lost 5 bases and J lost 3; bases outside the gene matches: 4. Germline V CDR1 and CDR2: SGHVS, FQNEAQ. CDR3 protein: CASSGRTGDTEAFF. The CDR3 nucleotides are TGTGCCAGCAGCGGGAGGACAGGGGACACTGAAGCTTTCTTT.

V and J are TRBV7-2 and TRBJ1-1, with D unclear. V gave up 2 bases and J gave up 10 bases, with 17 bases separating them. Germline loops: CDR1 SGHTA, CDR2 FQGNSA. This CDR3 has 14 amino acids. CDR3: CASSLSRQALRAFF. The CDR3 nucleotides read TGTGCCAGCAGCTTATCTCGACAAGCCCTGAGAGCTTTCTTT.

V is TRBV10-3 and J is TRBJ2-7; D gene uncertain. The V gene lost 4 bases and the J gene lost 0 bases, with 4 bases spanning the gap. This CDR3 has 12 amino acids. Germline CDR1 reads ENHRY; CDR2 reads SYGVKD. The CDR3 nucleotides are TGTGCCATCAGTGGCAGCTCCTACGAGCAGTACTTC. It translates to CAISGSSYEQYF.

V usage is TRBV30 and J usage is TRBJ2-1; D possibly corresponds to TRBD1 (5 bases). Germline V gene lookup returns CDR1 GTSNPN and CDR2 SVGIG (reference sequence). The CDR3 sequence is 16 residues long. V dropped 0 bases and J dropped 4 bases, with 16 bases sitting between them. CDR3 in amino acids: CAWSVQRGDGYNEQFF. The CDR3, as DNA: TGTGCCTGGAGTGTACAAAGGGGTGATGGTTACAATGAGCAGTTCTTC.

The chain's CDR3 is CASSRDRVTEQYF. DNA of the CDR3: TGTGCCAGCAGCCGGGACAGGGTAACCGAGCAGTACTTC. The chain uses TRBV7-8 and TRBJ2-7; 9 positions agree with TRBD1. The germline V gene has CDR1 SGHVS and CDR2 FQNEAQ. J lost 6 bases, V lost 5 bases, and 5 bases had no gene match. The CDR3 is 13 amino acids.

The chain is built from TRBV6-5 and TRBJ1-1, with a weak D call TRBD1 (5 bases). The germline CDR1 and CDR2 sequences are MNHEY and SVGAGI. The CDR3 has 13 residues. The V and J ends lost 5 bases and 1 base respectively, with 8 bases between them. The CDR3 DNA follows: TGTGCCAGCAGTATAGGGGCGAACACTGAAGCTTTCTTT. Translated: CASSIGANTEAFF.